The 18 T cell receptor beta chains below come from one sample, sequenced in a study of blood T cell repertoires in COVID-19. Generated by immunoSEQ multiplex PCR, the TCRdb table keeps only in-frame clones and is missing some. The repertoire holds 110,000 or so clones, with about 85% as singletons. The source material was peripheral blood. The receptor source for this set is a man aged 50 to 59 with acute or convalescent COVID-19.

The rearrangement uses TRBV10-1 and TRBJ1-3; D gene unclear. The CDR3 has 17 residues. Germline-derived CDR1 and CDR2 are WNHNN and SYGVQD (reference sequence). Trimming removed 5 bases at V and 0 bases at J, with 17 bases between. The CDR3 loop reads CASSHPFGKFSGNTIYF. The CDR3 DNA sequence: TGCGCCAGCAGTCACCCTTTTGGCAAATTCTCTGGAAACACCATATATTTT.

The chain carries TRBV5-1 and TRBJ1-2; perhaps TRBD1 as D (5 bases). The CDR3 has 15 amino acids. The germline gives CDR1 SGHRS, CDR2 YFSETQ. The V end lost 3 bases, the J end lost 0 bases, and 12 bases lay between the germline ends. In nucleotides, the CDR3 is TGCGCCAGCAGCTACGACAGTAAAGCTAACTATGGCTACACCTTC. Protein: CASSYDSKANYGYTF.

This clone has just one count. Here the CDR3 reads CASSEALSANFYEQYF. The CDR3 DNA reads as TGTGCCAGCAGTGAAGCGCTTTCCGCGAATTTCTACGAGCAGTACTTC. The chain carries TRBV6-1 and TRBJ2-7; D call uncertain. There are 16 residues in the CDR3. Germline V lookup: CDR1 MNHNS, CDR2 SASEGT. V lost 0 bases, J lost 3 bases, and 15 bases lay in between.

V usage is TRBV12-3 or TRBV12-4 and J usage is TRBJ1-1; D not resolved. The CDR3 totals 12 residues. Trimming left V 5 bases short and J 7 bases short, with 11 bases between. The CDR3 nucleotides read TGTGCCAGCAGTCCCGGACTTCTTGAAGCTTTCTTT. This translates into CASSPGLLEAFF.

The rearrangement uses TRBV19 and TRBJ1-4; 7 bases align to TRBD1. V shed 1 base, J shed 8 bases, and the junction held 7 bases outside the gene matches. Germline lookup yields CDR1 LNHDA and CDR2 SQIVND (reference sequence). The length of the CDR3 is 15 residues. CDR3 sequence reads: CASSIGRDRREKLFF. CDR3 nucleotides: TGTGCCAGTAGTATAGGACGGGACAGAAGGGAAAAACTGTTTTTT.

The V and J genes are TRBV18 and TRBJ2-5; possible D gene TRBD1, 6 bases. Deletions cut 4 bases from V and 2 bases from J, with 11 bases between. The CDR3 runs to 14 residues. Germline V gene sequence: CDR1 KGHSH, CDR2 LQKENI. The CDR3 region is CASSHLQGQETQYF. The DNA of the CDR3 is TGTGCCAGCTCACACCTCCAGGGGCAAGAGACCCAGTACTTC.

The rearrangement uses TRBV5-1 and TRBJ1-2; 9 positions match TRBD1. J lost 7 bases, V lost 4 bases, and 11 bases had no gene match. Germline CDR1 is SGHRS and CDR2 is YFSETQ. This CDR3 has 15 residues. The chain's CDR3 is CASSQTNRGRGGYTF. The CDR3 coding sequence is TGCGCCAGCAGCCAAACCAACAGGGGGCGCGGTGGCTACACCTTC.

The V call is TRBV28, the J call TRBJ1-1; TRBD1 matches at 8 bases. The CDR3 totals 16 residues. V lost 6 bases, J lost 5 bases, and 14 bases stayed unmatched. From germline, CDR1 is MDHEN and CDR2 SYDVKM. The CDR3 DNA reads as TGTGCCAGCAGACAAACGAACCGCAGGGGGCAGACTGAAGCTTTCTTT. This sequence encodes CASRQTNRRGQTEAFF.

V usage is TRBV11-1 and J usage is TRBJ1-2; 9 positions match TRBD1. Germline V CDR1 and CDR2: SGHAT, FQDESV (reference sequence). This CDR3 has 13 amino acids. The V segment lost 5 bases and the J segment 8 bases; nucleotides outside the gene matches: 6. The CDR3 nucleotides are TGTGCCAGCAGCCCGGGACAGGGTATCGGCTACACCTTC. It specifies CASSPGQGIGYTF.

The chain couples TRBV12-3 or TRBV12-4 to TRBJ1-2; TRBD1 matches 7 bases. The CDR3 extends over 13 amino acids. V shed 6 bases, J shed 4 bases, and the junction held 5 bases outside the gene matches. CDR3 nucleotide sequence: TGTGCCAGCAGCCCGGACAGGTTCTATGGCTACACCTTC. Its translation: CASSPDRFYGYTF.

The chain carries TRBV7-2 and TRBJ2-1; 10 bases are a match to TRBD2. Germline CDR1 and CDR2: SGHTA and FQGNSA. There are 14 residues in the CDR3. Trimming cost V 3 bases and J 9 bases; bases outside gene matches: 5. This CDR3 is CASSFTSGEGEQFF. The DNA of the CDR3 is TGTGCCAGCAGCTTTACTAGCGGGGAGGGTGAGCAGTTCTTC. Filled out from reference TRBV7-2 and TRBJ2-1, the complete variable domain reads GAGVSQSPSNKVTEKGKDVELRCDPISGHTALYWYRQSLGQGLEFLIYFQGNSAPDKSGLPSDRFSAERTGGSVSTLTIQRTQQEDSAVYLCASSFTSGEGEQFFGPGTRLTVL.

The J gene is TRBJ2-3, the V gene TRBV10-2, with 8 bases matching TRBD2. This CDR3 is 15 amino acids long. J gave up 2 bases and V 2 bases, and 3 bases lay outside the gene matches. The germline CDR1 and CDR2 sequences are WSHSY and SAAADI. CDR3 DNA sequence: TGCGCCAGCAGTGAGACTAGCGGACCCACAGATACGCAGTATTTT. It specifies CASSETSGPTDTQYF.

V gene TRBV12-3 or TRBV12-4 combines with J gene TRBJ2-3, with 8 bases matching TRBD1. With 6 bases clipped from V and 5 bases from J, the junction kept 4 bases outside the gene matches. The CDR3 spans 13 residues. The chain's CDR3 is CASSRTGQDTQYF. In DNA form, the CDR3 reads TGTGCCAGCAGCCGGACAGGGCAAGATACGCAGTATTTT.

The chain is built from TRBV2 and TRBJ1-4; TRBD1 matches at 7 bases. The V segment lost 6 bases and the J segment 7 bases; nucleotides outside the gene matches: 14. The germline CDR1 and CDR2 sequences are SNHLY and FYNNEI. The CDR3 has 16 residues. Written as DNA, the CDR3 is TGTGCCAGCAGCCGGAATACAGGGGCCAGTAGTGAAAAACTGTTTTTT. It yields the protein CASSRNTGASSEKLFF.

V is TRBV6-1 and J is TRBJ1-6; perhaps TRBD1 as D (5 bases). CDR1 is MNHNS, CDR2 SASEGT, per germline. The CDR3 runs to 17 residues. Trimming removed 1 base from V and 7 bases from J, with 17 bases in between. The CDR3 sequence is CASSEVIPLWGNSPLHF. In DNA form, the CDR3 reads TGTGCCAGCAGTGAAGTGATACCCCTCTGGGGCAATTCACCCCTCCACTTT.

This clone was detected only a few times. This chain links TRBV5-1 with TRBJ2-6, with D unresolved. This CDR3 comprises 16 residues. Trimming removed 0 bases at V and 0 bases at J, with 7 bases between. Germline V CDR1 and CDR2: SGHRS, YFSETQ. The CDR3 region has the DNA TGCGCCAGCAGCTTGGGGCACCCCTCTGGGGCCAACGTCCTGACTTTC. This encodes CASSLGHPSGANVLTF.

This clone was counted between two and nine times. This chain links TRBV29-1 with TRBJ1-1, with 7 bases fitting TRBD1. Germline CDR1 is SQVTM and CDR2 is ANQGSEA. V dropped 7 bases and J dropped 9; count of bases not matched to a gene: 5. The CDR3 sequence is 10 residues long. CDR3 nucleotide sequence: TGCAGCGCCACAGGGGTACAAGCTTTCTTT. Translated: CSATGVQAFF.

V is TRBV19 and J is TRBJ1-5; D might be TRBD1 (6 bases). CDR3 length: 14 amino acids. Looked up from germline, CDR1 is LNHDA and CDR2 is SQIVND (reference sequence). Trimming stripped 5 bases from V and 7 bases from J, with 15 bases between. The CDR3, as DNA: TGTGCCAGTAGTCCCCAGGGGCCGCGGCAGCCCCAGCATTTT. Its protein product is CASSPQGPRQPQHF. Combining the CDR3 with reference TRBV19 and TRBJ1-5 gives the whole variable domain DGGITQSPKYLFRKEGQNVTLSCEQNLNHDAMYWYRQDPGQGLRLIYYSQIVNDFQKGDIAEGYSVSREKKESFPLTVTSAQKNPTAFYLCASSPQGPRQPQHFGDGTRLSIL.